The clone carrying this T cell receptor beta chain occurred once. Matched for age and sex, the controls were healthy donors. The authors negatively isolated CD8+ and CD4+ T cells and FACS-enriched TEMRA cells. This entry belongs to a study of CD8 T cells in Susac syndrome. In germline, CDR1 is LGHDT, CDR2 YNNKEL (reference sequence). This CDR3 is built from 15 residues. V shed 4 bases, J shed 5 bases, and the junction held 7 bases outside the gene matches. The authors reverse transcribed about 0.5 to 1 ug RNA with random hexamers. A multiplex approach, immunoSEQ multiplex PCR, amplified TCR beta CDR3 across 54 Vbeta and 13 Jbeta. TCRdb fed the immunoSEQ multiplex PCR reads into MiXCR, producing one record per CDR3 protein. The data contain about 200,000 distinct CDR3 sequences, over 85% of them seen just once; the ten biggest clones take up around 0.1%.

This chain links TRBV3-1 with TRBJ1-5, with TRBD1 matching 8 bases. The receptor was derived from a human donor in good health. The sample was CD4+ T cells from PBMCs. Here the CDR3 reads CASSPTGGGYQPQHF. DNA for the CDR3: TGTGCCAGCAGCCCCACAGGGGGTGGTTATCAGCCCCAGCATTTT.